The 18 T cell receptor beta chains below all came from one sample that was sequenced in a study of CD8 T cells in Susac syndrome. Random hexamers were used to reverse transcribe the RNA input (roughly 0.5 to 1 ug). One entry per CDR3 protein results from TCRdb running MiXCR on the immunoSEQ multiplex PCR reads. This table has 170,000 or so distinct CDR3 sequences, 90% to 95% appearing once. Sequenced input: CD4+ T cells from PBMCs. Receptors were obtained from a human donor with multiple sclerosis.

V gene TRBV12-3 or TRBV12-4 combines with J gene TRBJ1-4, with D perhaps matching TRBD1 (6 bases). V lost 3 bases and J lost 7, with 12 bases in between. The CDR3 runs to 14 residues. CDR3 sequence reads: CASSFRGAIEKLFF. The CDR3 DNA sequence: TGTGCCAGCAGTTTCCGGGGGGCGATTGAAAAACTGTTTTTT.

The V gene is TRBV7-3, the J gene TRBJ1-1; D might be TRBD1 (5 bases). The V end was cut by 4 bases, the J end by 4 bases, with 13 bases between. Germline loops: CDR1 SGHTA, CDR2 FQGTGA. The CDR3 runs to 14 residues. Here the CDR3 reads CASSSGRLATEAFF. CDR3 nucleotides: TGTGCCAGCAGCTCGGGACGGCTGGCCACTGAAGCTTTCTTT.

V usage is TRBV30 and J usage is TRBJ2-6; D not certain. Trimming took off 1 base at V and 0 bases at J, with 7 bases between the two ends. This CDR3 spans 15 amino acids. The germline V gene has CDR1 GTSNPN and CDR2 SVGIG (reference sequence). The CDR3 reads CAWSGVSSGANVLTF. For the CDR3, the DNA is TGTGCCTGGAGTGGGGTTAGCTCTGGGGCCAACGTCCTGACTTTC.

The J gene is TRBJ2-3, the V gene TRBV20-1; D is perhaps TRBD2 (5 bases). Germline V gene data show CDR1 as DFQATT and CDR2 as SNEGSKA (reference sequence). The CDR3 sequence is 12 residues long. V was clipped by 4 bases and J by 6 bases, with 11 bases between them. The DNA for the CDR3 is TGCAGTGCTACTACTTCGGGGGATACGCAGTATTTT. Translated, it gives CSATTSGDTQYF.

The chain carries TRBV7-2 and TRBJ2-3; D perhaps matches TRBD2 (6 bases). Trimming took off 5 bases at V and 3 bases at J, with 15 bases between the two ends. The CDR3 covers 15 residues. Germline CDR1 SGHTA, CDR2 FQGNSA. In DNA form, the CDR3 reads TGTGCCAGCAGCCGGGGGTCTGTCCCGACAGATACGCAGTATTTT. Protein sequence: CASSRGSVPTDTQYF.

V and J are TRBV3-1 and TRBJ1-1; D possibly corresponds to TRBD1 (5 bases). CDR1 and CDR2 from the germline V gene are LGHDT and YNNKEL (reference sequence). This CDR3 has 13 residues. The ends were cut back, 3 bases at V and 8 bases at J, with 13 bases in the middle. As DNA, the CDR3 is TGTGCCAGCAGCCATGAGGACATGGCAGAAGCTTTCTTT. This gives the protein CASSHEDMAEAFF. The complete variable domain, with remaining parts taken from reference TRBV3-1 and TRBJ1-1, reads DTAVSQTPKYLVTQMGNDKSIKCEQNLGHDTMYWYKQDSKKFLKIMFSYNNKELIINETVPNRFSPKSPDKAHLNLHINSLELGDSAVYFCASSHEDMAEAFFGQGTRLTVV.

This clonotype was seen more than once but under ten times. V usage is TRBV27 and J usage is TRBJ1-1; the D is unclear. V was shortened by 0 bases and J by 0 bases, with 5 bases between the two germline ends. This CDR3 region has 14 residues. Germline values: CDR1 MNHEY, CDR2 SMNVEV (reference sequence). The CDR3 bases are TGTGCCAGCAGTTTATCGGGTATGAACACTGAAGCTTTCTTT. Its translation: CASSLSGMNTEAFF.

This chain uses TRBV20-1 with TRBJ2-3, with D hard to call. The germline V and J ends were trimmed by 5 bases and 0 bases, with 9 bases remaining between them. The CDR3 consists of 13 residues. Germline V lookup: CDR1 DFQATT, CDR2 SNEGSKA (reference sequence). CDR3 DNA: TGCAGTGCTCCCAAGACCAGCACAGATACGCAGTATTTT. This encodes CSAPKTSTDTQYF.

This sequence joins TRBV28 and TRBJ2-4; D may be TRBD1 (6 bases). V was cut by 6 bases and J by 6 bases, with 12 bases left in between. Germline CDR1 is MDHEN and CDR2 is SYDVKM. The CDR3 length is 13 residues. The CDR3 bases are TGTGCCAGCAGGCGAGGGGGTGGAAACATTCAGTACTTC. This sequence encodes CASRRGGGNIQYF.

In DNA, the CDR3 is TGCAGTGCCGAGCGGGGGGGGGCCAAAGAGACCCAGTACTTC. This codes for CSAERGGAKETQYF. The V and J genes are TRBV20-1 and TRBJ2-5, with 10 bases fitting TRBD2. Germline assignment: CDR1 DFQATT and CDR2 SNEGSKA (reference sequence). The CDR3 covers 14 residues. The junction had 7 bases not matched to a gene; V was cut back by 6 bases and J by 3 bases.

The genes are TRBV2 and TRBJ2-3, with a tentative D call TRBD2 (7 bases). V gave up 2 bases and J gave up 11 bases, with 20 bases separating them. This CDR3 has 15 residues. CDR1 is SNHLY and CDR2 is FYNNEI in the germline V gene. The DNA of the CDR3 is TGTGCCAGCAGTGAATCGGCGGGGGCCGCTTTAGGGCAGTATTTT. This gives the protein CASSESAGAALGQYF.

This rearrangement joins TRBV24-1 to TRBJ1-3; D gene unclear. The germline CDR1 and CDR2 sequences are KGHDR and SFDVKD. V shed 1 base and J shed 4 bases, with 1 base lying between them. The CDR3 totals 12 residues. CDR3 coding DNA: TGTGCCACCAGTGATTTAGGAAACACCATATATTTT. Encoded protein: CATSDLGNTIYF.

The CDR3: CSAAEGYEKLFF. CDR3 nucleotides: TGCAGTGCGGCAGAGGGGTACGAAAAACTGTTTTTT. The rearrangement links TRBV20-1 to TRBJ1-4; D is possibly TRBD1 (5 bases). This CDR3 is built from 12 residues. Trimming cost V 6 bases and J 8 bases, with 13 bases left between them. The germline CDR1 and CDR2 sequences are DFQATT and SNEGSKA (reference sequence).

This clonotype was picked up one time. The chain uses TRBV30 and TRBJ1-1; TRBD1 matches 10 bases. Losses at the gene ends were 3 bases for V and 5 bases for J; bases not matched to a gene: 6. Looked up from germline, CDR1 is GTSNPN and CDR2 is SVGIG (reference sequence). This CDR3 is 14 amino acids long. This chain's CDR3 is CAWREDRGRTEAFF. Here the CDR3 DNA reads TGTGCCTGGAGGGAGGACAGGGGGAGGACTGAAGCTTTCTTT. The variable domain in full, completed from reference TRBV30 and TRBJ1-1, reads SQTIHQWPATLVQPVGSPLSLECTVEGTSNPNLYWYRQAAGRGLQLLFYSVGIGQISSEVPQNLSASRPQDRQFILSSKKLLLSDSGFYLCAWREDRGRTEAFFGQGTRLTVV.

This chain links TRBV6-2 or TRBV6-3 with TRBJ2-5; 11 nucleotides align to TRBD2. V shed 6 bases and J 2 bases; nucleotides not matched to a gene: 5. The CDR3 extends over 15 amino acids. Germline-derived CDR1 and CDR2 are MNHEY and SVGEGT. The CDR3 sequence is CASRQTSGAQETQYF. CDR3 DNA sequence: TGTGCCAGCAGGCAGACTAGCGGGGCTCAAGAGACCCAGTACTTC.

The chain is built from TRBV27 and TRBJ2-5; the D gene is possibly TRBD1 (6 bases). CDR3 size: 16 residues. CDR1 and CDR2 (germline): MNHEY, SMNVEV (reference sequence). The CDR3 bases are TGTGTCTCTCAAACCTTTCTGGGGGCCAGGGAGGAGACCCAGTACTTC. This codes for CVSQTFLGAREETQYF.

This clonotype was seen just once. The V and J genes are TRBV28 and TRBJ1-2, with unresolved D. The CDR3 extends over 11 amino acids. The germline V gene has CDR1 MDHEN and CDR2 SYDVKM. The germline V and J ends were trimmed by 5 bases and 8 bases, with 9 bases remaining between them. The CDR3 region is CASSLHTGYTF. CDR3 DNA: TGTGCCAGCAGTCTCCACACCGGCTACACCTTC.

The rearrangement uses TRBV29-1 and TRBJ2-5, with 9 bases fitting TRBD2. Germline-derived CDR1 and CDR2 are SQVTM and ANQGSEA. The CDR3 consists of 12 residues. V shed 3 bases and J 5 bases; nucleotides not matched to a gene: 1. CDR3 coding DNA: TGCAGCGTTGACGCGGGGGGGGAGACCCAGTACTTC. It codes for CSVDAGGETQYF. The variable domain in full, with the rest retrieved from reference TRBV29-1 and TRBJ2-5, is SAVISQKPSRDICQRGTSLTIQCQVDSQVTMMFWYRQQPGQSLTLIATANQGSEATYESGFVIDKFPISRPNLTFSTLTVSNMSPEDSSIYLCSVDAGGETQYFGPGTRLLVL.